This T cell receptor beta chain was documented in a study of cytomegalovirus exposure and HLA in healthy donors. On the study more broadly: Sequencing of roughly 180 million T cells in an earlier analysis found 90 million to 120 million unique TCR beta sequences. Broader study findings: Rates of TCR association differed by HLA locus in a later analysis, with DRB1 highest and HLA-C lowest. A later analysis reportedly found that, within productive TCRs, an Asian-associated ancestry cluster had fewer N-insertions than the mean observed across the roughly 700 donors. Researchers catalogued approximately 170 TCR beta chains as cytomegalovirus-associated.

V lost 4 bases and J lost 4, with 11 bases in between. CDR1 is MGHDK, CDR2 SYGVNS, per germline. The CDR3 has 14 residues. Primers for the PCR totalled 60 Vbeta and 13 Jbeta. TCRdb's copy holds only in-frame clones and misses some; the assay was immunoSEQ multiplex PCR. This table has about 140,000 clones, 65% to 85% appearing once. Comments on this clone: The antigen remains undetermined.

This chain joins TRBV25-1 and TRBJ2-1, with a weak D call TRBD2 (6 bases). The source is a male donor in good health and CMV-seronegative. The sample taken for sequencing was PBMCs. CDR3 DNA: TGTGCCAGCAGTGCCCGGGAGCTTTACAATGAGCAGTTCTTC. Amino acids: CASSARELYNEQFF.